The clone carrying this T cell receptor (beta chain) showed up many times. The antigen remains unidentified. Every cDNA TCR molecule received its own unique molecular identifier. TCRdb re-derived calls from the 5' RACE reads in MiXCR, one entry per CDR3 protein. The table includes roughly 23,000 distinct CDR3 sequences, 4% to 6% detected once. Germline CDR1 reads ENHRY; CDR2 reads SYGVKD. V lost 6 bases and J lost 2; bases outside the gene matches: 7. This CDR3 contains 15 residues. Time point noted: sample taken at primary tumor resection. Tumor, nontumor lung or frozen PBMC supplied whole RNA, sequenced without sorting. The donors, 60 to 80 patients with untreated early-stage non-small cell lung cancer, provided the samples. This sample is drawn from a study of spatial heterogeneity in lung cancer. General study results and limits: There were more appearances of ubiquitous expanded tumor TCRs in blood at resection than at follow-up.

This clonotype originated in a male donor with early-stage non-small cell lung cancer. This specimen consisted of PBMCs, obtained at surgery. The chain carries TRBV10-3 and TRBJ2-3, with 8 bases lining up with TRBD2. This chain's CDR3 is CAIRDGLAATDTQYF. CDR3 nucleotide sequence: TGTGCCATCAGAGACGGACTAGCCGCCACAGATACGCAGTATTTT.